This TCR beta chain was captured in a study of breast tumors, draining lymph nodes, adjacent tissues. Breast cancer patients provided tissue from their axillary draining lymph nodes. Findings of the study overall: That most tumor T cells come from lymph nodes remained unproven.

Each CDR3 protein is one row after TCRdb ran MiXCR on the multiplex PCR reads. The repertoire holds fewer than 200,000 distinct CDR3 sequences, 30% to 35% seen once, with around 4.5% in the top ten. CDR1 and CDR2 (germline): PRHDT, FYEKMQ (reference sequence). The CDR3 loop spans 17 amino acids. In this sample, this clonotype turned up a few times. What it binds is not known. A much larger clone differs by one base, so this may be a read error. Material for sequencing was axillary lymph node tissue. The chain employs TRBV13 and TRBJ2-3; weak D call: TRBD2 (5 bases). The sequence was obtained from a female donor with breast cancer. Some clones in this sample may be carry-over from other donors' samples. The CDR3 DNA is TGTGCCAGCAGCTTATCTTGGAGCGGAGATAGCACAGATGCGCAGTATTTT. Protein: CASSLSWSGDSTDAQYF.